The entry below gives a single T cell receptor beta chain sequence along with its context. With V trimmed by 6 bases and J by 0 bases, 6 bases remained unmatched. Germline CDR1 reads MDHEN; CDR2 reads SYDVKM. This CDR3 has 17 residues. Sample-barcoded 5' priming and a J-beta primer mix drove a second PCR of about 6 to 12 cycles. TCRdb fed the 5' RACE reads into MiXCR, producing one record per CDR3 protein. The sample shows about a million distinct CDR3 sequences, just over 50% of them seen only once. This record belongs to a study of blood T cells in healthy people across ages. The TCR was taken from a woman in her fifties or sixties in good health. The sequenced sample consisted of blood. The chain carries TRBV28 and TRBJ2-6; 9 bases line up with TRBD1. CDR3 coding DNA: TGTGCCAGCAGGGGGACAGGGAGTGACTCTGGGGCCAACGTCCTGACTTTC. Its protein product is CASRGTGSDSGANVLTF. The complete variable domain, with remaining parts taken from reference TRBV28 and TRBJ2-6, reads DVKVTQSSRYLVKRTGEKVFLECVQDMDHENMFWYRQDPGLGLRLIYFSYDVKMKEKGDIPEGYSVSREKKERFSLILESASTNQTSMYLCASRGTGSDSGANVLTFGAGSRLTVL.